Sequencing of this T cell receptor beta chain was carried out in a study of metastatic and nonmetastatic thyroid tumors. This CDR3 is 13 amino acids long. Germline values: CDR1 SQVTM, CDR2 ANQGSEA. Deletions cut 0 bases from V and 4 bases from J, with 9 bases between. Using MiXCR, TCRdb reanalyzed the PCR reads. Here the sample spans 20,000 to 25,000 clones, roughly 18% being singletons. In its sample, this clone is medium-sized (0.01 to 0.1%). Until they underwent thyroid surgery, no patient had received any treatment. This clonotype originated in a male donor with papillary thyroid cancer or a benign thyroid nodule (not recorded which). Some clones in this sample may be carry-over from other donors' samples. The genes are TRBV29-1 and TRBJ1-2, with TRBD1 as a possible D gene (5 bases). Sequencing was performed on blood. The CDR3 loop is CSVEEAGGYGYTF. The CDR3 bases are TGCAGCGTTGAAGAGGCGGGGGGCTATGGCTACACCTTC.